This T cell receptor beta chain was sequenced during a study of CD8 T cells in ankylosing spondylitis. This CDR3 contains 14 residues. The ends lost 4 bases at V and 3 bases at J; junction bases unmatched: 7. Germline V gene sequence: CDR1 SGDLS, CDR2 YYNGEE. A quantitative 5'-RACE method, one with molecular barcodes, was used to make TCR beta libraries. MiXCR was run by TCRdb on the 5' RACE reads, yielding one entry per CDR3 protein. Found here are a few hundred thousand distinct CDR3 sequences, more than 15% of them singletons; the top ten hold around 30%. This clonotype was found a few times. This rearrangement joins TRBV9 to TRBJ2-7; the match to TRBD2 covers 7 bases. The receptor was isolated from a male donor with ankylosing spondylitis or in good health (not recorded which). The sequencing sample was made of blood, either unsorted or a sorted T cell fraction (not recorded which). CDR3 sequence reads: CASSPRTSDYEQYF. CDR3 nucleotides: TGTGCCAGCAGCCCCCGAACTAGCGACTACGAGCAGTACTTC.